These T cell receptor beta chains were read from a single sample in a study of shared clonotypes between healthy human individuals. Data came from immunoSEQ multiplex PCR; TCRdb stores just in-frame clones and leaves some out. Among approximately 530,000 clones listed, approximately 95% were seen once. The specimen sequenced was naive CD4+ T cells sorted from blood. These receptors all stem from a woman aged 30 to 39 in good health. CDR3s include the opening cysteine and the closing phenylalanine or tryptophan. Each record gives: V gene, J gene, clone size, CDR3 protein. Clone size is not always given. Where it is, it says once, few, many or a class for expanded clones.

TRBV27	TRBJ2-3	NA	CASSPWITSGTTDTQYF
TRBV27	TRBJ2-7	NA	CASSSRSGLAGGPRYEQYF
TRBV18	TRBJ2-3	NA	CASSPGTDTQYF
TRBV19	TRBJ1-1	NA	CASSAYRDGKNTEAFF
TRBV7-2	TRBJ2-1	once	CASSPWTSGNNEQFF
TRBV2	TRBJ2-2	NA	CASSGTSYTGELFF
TRBV28	TRBJ1-2	NA	CASSLRGADYGYTF
TRBV6-5	TRBJ1-1	NA	CASSSETFMNTEAFF
TRBV4-1	TRBJ2-3	NA	CASSKTGPFTDTQYF
TRBV19	TRBJ2-3	NA	CASRDWTSGTDTQYF
TRBV2	TRBJ2-5	NA	CASSDGTSGSRQTQYF
TRBV18	TRBJ2-7	once	CASSPPRPYEQYF
TRBV21-1	TRBJ2-7	NA	CASSGLVFSYEQYF
TRBV2	TRBJ2-7	NA	CASKGSGPPYEQYF
TRBV5-1	TRBJ1-1	NA	CASSLEGPGRTEAFF
TRBV2	TRBJ1-4	NA	CASSEIGGRGEKLFF
TRBV29-1	TRBJ1-2	NA	CSVTGGYGYTF
TRBV11-3	TRBJ2-1	NA	CASSLTGQGSGEQFF
TRBV7-3	TRBJ2-5	NA	CASSQGTGGLATQYF
TRBV14	TRBJ2-7	NA	CASSQEAAIPYEQYF
TRBV7-2	TRBJ2-7	NA	CASSFGYLSYEQYF
TRBV6-4	TRBJ2-1	NA	CASVRGVPYNEQFF
TRBV28	TRBJ1-4	NA	CASSLSRGEKLFF
TRBV5-8	TRBJ2-7	NA	CASSFRGPGQYEQYF
TRBV2	TRBJ1-5	NA	CASRGGTVNQPQHF
TRBV5-1	TRBJ2-5	once	CASTKPSGQETQYF
TRBV6-5	TRBJ1-1	few	CASSYQGTGLTKAFF
TRBV6-5	TRBJ2-5	NA	CASSLGPRETQYF
TRBV7-3	TRBJ2-7	NA	CASSFAGGYEQYF
TRBV4-1	TRBJ1-5	NA	CASKPSPGQGNQPQHF
TRBV7-6	TRBJ2-7	NA	CASSQNIAGVNEQYF
TRBV9	TRBJ1-2	NA	CASSWDTSSYGYTF
TRBV28	TRBJ1-2	NA	CASSPGGTGSFYGYTF
TRBV5-1	TRBJ2-3	once	CASSLVFTDTQYF
TRBV7-2	TRBJ1-4	once	CASSLGGWEKLFF
TRBV28	TRBJ1-5	NA	CASSSPGAASGNQPQHF
TRBV5-1	TRBJ2-2	NA	CASSLEQTGELFF
TRBV28	TRBJ2-4	NA	CASRAGGGTSIQYF
TRBV10-3	TRBJ1-1	NA	CAISEATGMNTEAFF
TRBV7-6	TRBJ2-1	NA	CASSLVAGGYNEQFF
TRBV10-3	TRBJ2-7	NA	CAIRPGTEYEQYF
TRBV10-1	TRBJ2-7	NA	CASSESGTLFYEQYF
TRBV7-9	TRBJ2-7	NA	CASSLGGTRSYEQYF
TRBV15	TRBJ2-7	once	CATSIGGDVHEQYF
TRBV7-9	TRBJ2-3	NA	CASSLSRDLKYF
TRBV19	TRBJ1-1	NA	CASSTDINTEAFF
TRBV28	TRBJ2-7	NA	CASSSPTGSYEQYF
TRBV6-6	TRBJ2-3	NA	CASSFGGLDTDTQYF
TRBV7-9	TRBJ1-2	NA	CASSFTGSQGYTF
TRBV7-9	TRBJ2-1	NA	CASSQQGVGSYNEQFF
TRBV28	TRBJ2-1	NA	CASSIISGTDAYNEQFF